These 25 T cell receptor beta chains came from one sample sequenced in a study of beta chain features in type 1 diabetes. Investigators reverse transcribed all isolated RNA, so they sequenced expressed TCRB transcripts. Clones were sequenced by immunoSEQ multiplex PCR, and TCRdb holds only the in-frame ones, with some missing. Of roughly 240,000 clones in the sample, roughly 13% were seen once. The source material was naive CD4+ T cells from blood. All receptors come from a woman between 35 and 50 years old in good health.

This clone has only a few counts. This chain links TRBV9 with TRBJ2-3; D is perhaps TRBD1 (5 bases). The germline V gene encodes CDR1 SGDLS and CDR2 YYNGEE. The CDR3 contains 14 residues. V was cut by 0 bases and J by 3 bases, with 8 bases left in between. The CDR3 region is CASSVGTRTDTQYF. CDR3 coding DNA: TGTGCCAGCAGCGTAGGGACAAGAACAGATACGCAGTATTTT.

This rearrangement joins TRBV5-1 to TRBJ2-6; tentatively, D is TRBD2 (5 bases). V was clipped by 4 bases and J by 0 bases, with 11 bases between them. Germline V gives CDR1 SGHRS, CDR2 YFSETQ. CDR3 length: 16 residues. The CDR3 sequence is CASSEGLLSGANVLTF. The CDR3 DNA follows: TGCGCCAGCAGCGAGGGTCTACTCTCTGGGGCCAACGTCCTGACTTTC.

This clone was picked up a small number of times. V gene TRBV5-1 combines with J gene TRBJ1-4; D uncertain. Germline assignment: CDR1 SGHRS and CDR2 YFSETQ. The CDR3 consists of 14 residues. Trimming cost V 7 bases and J 3 bases, with 13 bases left between them. As DNA, the CDR3 is TGCGCCAGCTGTCGGGGAAGGTCTAATGAAAAACTGTTTTTT. Translation gives CASCRGRSNEKLFF.

The chain links TRBV9 to TRBJ1-2; D is unclear. V dropped 7 bases and J dropped 5 bases, with 9 bases sitting between them. The CDR3 totals 11 residues. Germline V CDR1 and CDR2: SGDLS, YYNGEE. The DNA of the CDR3 is TGTGCCAGCTACAATGCATATGGCTACACCTTC. It is translated as CASYNAYGYTF.

The sample holds a few counts of this clone. The chain uses TRBV7-9 and TRBJ2-1, with TRBD2 identical over 11 bases. CDR1 and CDR2 from the germline V gene are SEHNR and FQNEAQ (reference sequence). The CDR3 runs to 17 residues. The V segment lost 3 bases and the J segment 6 bases; nucleotides outside the gene matches: 10. CDR3 coding DNA: TGTGCCAGCAGCTTTAGCGCTAGCGGGGGGTCCCTCAATGAGCAGTTCTTC. Amino acids: CASSFSASGGSLNEQFF.

The gene calls are TRBV5-1 and TRBJ2-7; 10 bases are a match to TRBD1. Germline CDR1 reads SGHRS; CDR2 reads YFSETQ. The ends lost 3 bases at V and 5 bases at J; junction bases unmatched: 8. This CDR3 is built from 15 residues. CDR3 sequence reads: CASSSIDRGLNEQYF. CDR3 DNA: TGCGCCAGCAGCTCAATTGACAGGGGGCTCAACGAGCAGTACTTC. The entire variable domain, with the rest obtained from reference TRBV5-1 and TRBJ2-7, is as follows: KAGVTQTPRYLIKTRGQQVTLSCSPISGHRSVSWYQQTPGQGLQFLFEYFSETQRNKGNFPGRFSGRQFSNSRSEMNVSTLELGDSALYLCASSSIDRGLNEQYFGPGTRLTVT.

The chain combines TRBV5-1 with TRBJ1-1; D is uncertain. CDR3 length equals 11 residues. Germline CDR1 SGHRS, CDR2 YFSETQ. V gave up 6 bases and J gave up 3 bases, with 6 bases separating them. CDR3 bases: TGCGCCAGCATCGGAGACACTGAAGCTTTCTTT. Translation: CASIGDTEAFF.

This clone was counted only a few times. The chain's CDR3 is CASSYSGGVYEQYF. The DNA of the CDR3 is TGTGCCAGCAGTTATAGCGGAGGAGTCTACGAGCAGTACTTC. This chain connects TRBV6-5 to TRBJ2-7; tentative D call: TRBD2 (6 bases). The germline V gene has CDR1 MNHEY and CDR2 SVGAGI. V dropped 3 bases and J dropped 3 bases, with 12 bases sitting between them. The CDR3 has 14 amino acids.

This clone was picked up a small number of times. The rearrangement uses TRBV29-1 and TRBJ1-2; TRBD1 aligns across 7 bases. Germline loops: CDR1 SQVTM, CDR2 ANQGSEA. J lost 2 bases, V lost 8 bases, and 11 bases had no gene match. The CDR3 spans 14 residues. Here the CDR3 reads CSTLLGQPNYGYTF. The DNA of the CDR3 is TGCAGCACCTTACTGGGACAGCCAAACTATGGCTACACCTTC.

The sample holds a few counts of this clone. V and J are TRBV19 and TRBJ2-5, with D possibly matching TRBD1 (6 bases). The germline V and J ends were trimmed by 7 bases and 0 bases, with 12 bases remaining between them. This CDR3 region has 14 residues. The germline gives CDR1 LNHDA, CDR2 SQIVND (reference sequence). The CDR3: CASTLRGHQETQYF. The CDR3 DNA reads TGTGCCAGTACGCTCAGGGGCCACCAAGAGACCCAGTACTTC.

This clone has only a few counts. J is TRBJ2-7 and V is TRBV18; the match to TRBD2 covers 9 bases. Germline lookup yields CDR1 KGHSH and CDR2 LQKENI. Trimming removed 3 bases from V and 0 bases from J; junction bases left unmatched: 21. This CDR3 has 21 amino acids. This CDR3 reads CASSPRGAAGGFLRSSYEQYF. Here the CDR3 DNA reads TGTGCCAGCTCACCGAGGGGGGCAGCGGGGGGCTTCCTAAGGAGCTCCTACGAGCAGTACTTC.

The V call is TRBV6-1, the J call TRBJ2-3; D possibly corresponds to TRBD2 (5 bases). The V end was cut by 4 bases, the J end by 0 bases, with 17 bases between. CDR3 length: 17 residues. Germline V CDR1 and CDR2: MNHNS, SASEGT. The CDR3 sequence: CASSALSRAASTDTQYF. The CDR3, as DNA: TGTGCCAGCAGTGCCCTATCGCGGGCGGCTAGCACAGATACGCAGTATTTT.

The chain carries TRBV4-3 and TRBJ1-3; D is perhaps TRBD1 (5 bases). Per germline, CDR1 LGHNA and CDR2 YSLEER. V dropped 3 bases and J dropped 3 bases, with 12 bases sitting between them. The CDR3 sequence is 15 residues long. The CDR3 protein is CASSQSSGGGNTIYF. As DNA, the CDR3 is TGCGCCAGCAGCCAGTCGAGCGGGGGTGGAAACACCATATATTTT.

The V and J genes are TRBV10-2 and TRBJ1-6, with D perhaps matching TRBD1 (5 bases). The germline CDR1 and CDR2 sequences are WSHSY and SAAADI. The CDR3 consists of 17 residues. The V gene lost 5 bases and the J gene lost 2 bases, with 16 bases spanning the gap. CDR3: CASSSLKGPTYNSPLHF. The CDR3, as DNA: TGCGCCAGCAGTTCCCTAAAGGGGCCGACCTATAATTCACCCCTCCACTTT.

This clone was found a few times. The rearrangement links TRBV19 to TRBJ1-1; a weak D match, TRBD1 (6 bases). In germline, CDR1 is LNHDA, CDR2 SQIVND (reference sequence). V was clipped by 7 bases and J by 1 base, with 16 bases between them. CDR3 length: 15 amino acids. CDR3 bases: TGTGCCAGTACAAAAGGGGGTCGAGAGAACACTGAAGCTTTCTTT. Encoded protein: CASTKGGRENTEAFF. The full variable domain, rest sourced from reference TRBV19 and TRBJ1-1, is DGGITQSPKYLFRKEGQNVTLSCEQNLNHDAMYWYRQDPGQGLRLIYYSQIVNDFQKGDIAEGYSVSREKKESFPLTVTSAQKNPTAFYLCASTKGGRENTEAFFGQGTRLTVV.

The rearrangement joins TRBV11-2 to TRBJ2-7; D may be TRBD1 (6 bases). From germline, CDR1 is SGHAT and CDR2 FQNNGV. V lost 1 base and J 3 bases, leaving 13 bases between the germline ends. The CDR3 runs 15 residues. The CDR3 bases are TGTGCCAGCAGCTTAGGGGTTGGCAGGGGCTACGAGCAGTACTTC. The encoded protein is CASSLGVGRGYEQYF.

The chain is built from TRBV6-4 and TRBJ1-1, with 7 bases matching TRBD1. Germline-derived CDR1 and CDR2 are MRHNA and SNTAGT. The CDR3 has 13 amino acids. With V trimmed by 8 bases and J by 2 bases, 5 bases remained unmatched. CDR3 nucleotide sequence: TGTGCCAGCGCTGACAGGGCCAACACTGAAGCTTTCTTT. Translating it yields CASADRANTEAFF.

This clone has only a few counts. V and J are TRBV15 and TRBJ1-5; D remains ambiguous. This CDR3 has 16 residues. Germline CDR1 is LNHNV and CDR2 is YYDKDF (reference sequence). V lost 0 bases to trimming and J lost 7 bases, with 16 bases between them. CDR3 sequence (DNA): TGTGCCACCAGCAGAGAAGGACTCACTCCCCCCCAGCCCCAGCATTTT. Its translation: CATSREGLTPPQPQHF.

In its sample, this clone was seen a few times. The chain couples TRBV7-2 to TRBJ2-7; 12 bases are a match to TRBD1. Germline loops: CDR1 SGHTA, CDR2 FQGNSA. This CDR3 region has 14 residues. The trim removed 5 bases at V and 7 bases at J, leaving 6 bases unmatched. The CDR3 DNA reads as TGTGCCAGCAGCCGCCGGGACAGGGGGCGGGAGCAGTACTTC. This sequence encodes CASSRRDRGREQYF.

The chain links TRBV6-6 to TRBJ1-4; 9 bases are a match to TRBD1. The junction had 7 bases not matched to a gene; V was cut back by 6 bases and J by 2 bases. The CDR3 extends over 16 amino acids. Germline values: CDR1 MNHNY, CDR2 SVGAGI (reference sequence). The CDR3 protein is CASRFPGTGTNEKLFF. The CDR3 DNA follows: TGTGCCAGCAGGTTTCCCGGGACAGGGACTAATGAAAAACTGTTTTTT.

This chain joins TRBV19 and TRBJ2-4, with D perhaps TRBD1 (6 bases). In germline, CDR1 is LNHDA, CDR2 SQIVND (reference sequence). The CDR3 runs 16 residues. The ends were cut back, 5 bases at V and 5 bases at J, with 19 bases in the middle. The CDR3 bases are TGTGCCAGTAGTCCCCCATCCGCAGGGGTTCAAAACATTCAGTACTTC. It is translated as CASSPPSAGVQNIQYF.

The J gene is TRBJ2-7, the V gene TRBV7-8, with TRBD1 identical over 9 bases. This CDR3 region has 14 residues. The J segment lost 1 base and the V segment lost 5 bases, leaving 3 bases of the junction unmatched. Germline CDR1 is SGHVS and CDR2 is FQNEAQ. The CDR3 bases are TGTGCCAGCAGCCGGACAGGGGAGTCCTACGAGCAGTACTTC. Translation gives CASSRTGESYEQYF.

The chain employs TRBV7-9 and TRBJ1-6; D unresolved. The CDR3 runs 15 residues. Germline assignment: CDR1 SEHNR and CDR2 FQNEAQ (reference sequence). The V end was cut by 1 base, the J end by 5 bases, with 9 bases between. As DNA, the CDR3 is TGTGCCAGCAGCTTAGGTGGGCAGGATAATTCACCCCTCCACTTT. It encodes CASSLGGQDNSPLHF.

This clone came up a few times. The rearrangement uses TRBV19 and TRBJ1-2; 7 bases align to TRBD1. The V segment lost 7 bases and the J segment 3 bases; nucleotides outside the gene matches: 11. CDR1 is LNHDA and CDR2 is SQIVND in the germline V gene (reference sequence). CDR3 size: 15 residues. The CDR3 DNA reads as TGTGCCAGTAACACCGGGACAGATTTTTACTATGGCTACACCTTC. Translation gives CASNTGTDFYYGYTF.

This clone was seen only once. The chain uses TRBV5-1 and TRBJ1-2; 10 bases line up with TRBD1. Germline CDR1 reads SGHRS; CDR2 reads YFSETQ. Losses at the gene ends were 5 bases for V and 4 bases for J; bases not matched to a gene: 11. The CDR3 consists of 16 residues. CDR3 DNA sequence: TGCGCCAGCAGTCCGGGACAGGGGTATGTGGGCTATGGCTACACCTTC. It translates to CASSPGQGYVGYGYTF.